Below, one T cell receptor beta chain is given with its context. What it binds is not known. The data were obtained in a study of graft-versus-host responses after intestinal transplantation. There are 15 residues in the CDR3. Germline loops: CDR1 SGHVS, CDR2 FQNEAQ. The V end lost 5 bases, the J end lost 0 bases, and 13 bases lay between the germline ends. Data came from immunoSEQ multiplex PCR; TCRdb stores just in-frame clones and leaves some out. Here the sample spans some 110,000 clones, around nine tenths being singletons. Sequencing used unstimulated CD4+ T cells sorted from spleen or lymph node cells, obtained before transplant. The receptor's source is a human donor who was the organ donor for an intestinal transplant. This rearrangement joins TRBV7-8 to TRBJ1-1; no clear D gene. This CDR3 is CASSPRETLNTEAFF. The CDR3 coding sequence is TGTGCCAGCAGCCCACGGGAGACTTTGAACACTGAAGCTTTCTTT. Supplemented by reference TRBV7-8 and TRBJ1-1, the full variable domain reads GAGVSQSPRYKVAKRGQDVALRCDPISGHVSLFWYQQALGQGPEFLTYFQNEAQLDKSGLPSDRFFAERPEGSVSTLKIQRTQQEDSAVYLCASSPRETLNTEAFFGQGTRLTVV.